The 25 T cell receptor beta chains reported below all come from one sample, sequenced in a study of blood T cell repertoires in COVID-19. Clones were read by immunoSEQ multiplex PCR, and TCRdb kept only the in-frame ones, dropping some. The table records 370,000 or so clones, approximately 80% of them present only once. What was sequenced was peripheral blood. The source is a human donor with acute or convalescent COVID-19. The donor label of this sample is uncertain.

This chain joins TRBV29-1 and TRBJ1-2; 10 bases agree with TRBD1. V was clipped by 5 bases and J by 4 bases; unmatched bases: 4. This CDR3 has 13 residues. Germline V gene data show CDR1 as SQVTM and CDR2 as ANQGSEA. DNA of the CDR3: TGCAGCGTTAAGACAGGGGGCGCCTATGGCTACACCTTC. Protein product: CSVKTGGAYGYTF.

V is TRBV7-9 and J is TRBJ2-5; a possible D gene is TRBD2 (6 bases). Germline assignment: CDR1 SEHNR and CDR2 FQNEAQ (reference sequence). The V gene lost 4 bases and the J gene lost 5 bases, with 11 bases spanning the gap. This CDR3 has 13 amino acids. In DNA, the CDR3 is TGTGCCAGCAGCTCGACTAGTGTGGAGACCCAGTACTTC. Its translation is CASSSTSVETQYF.

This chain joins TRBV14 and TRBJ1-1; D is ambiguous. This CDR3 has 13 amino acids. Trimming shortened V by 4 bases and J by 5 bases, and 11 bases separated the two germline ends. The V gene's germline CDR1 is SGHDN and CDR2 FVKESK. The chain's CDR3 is CASSPLGRTEAFF. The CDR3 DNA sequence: TGTGCCAGCAGCCCCCTGGGGAGGACTGAAGCTTTCTTT. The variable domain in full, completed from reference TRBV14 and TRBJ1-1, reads EAGVTQFPSHSVIEKGQTVTLRCDPISGHDNLYWYRRVMGKEIKFLLHFVKESKQDESGMPNNRFLAERTGGTYSTLKVQPAELEDSGVYFCASSPLGRTEAFFGQGTRLTVV.

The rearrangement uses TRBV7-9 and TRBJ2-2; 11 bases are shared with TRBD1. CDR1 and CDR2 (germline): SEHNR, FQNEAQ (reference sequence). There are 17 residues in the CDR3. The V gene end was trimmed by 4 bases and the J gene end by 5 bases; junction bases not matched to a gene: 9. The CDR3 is CASSSRGTGGATGELFF. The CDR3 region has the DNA TGTGCCAGCAGCTCGAGAGGGACAGGGGGTGCAACCGGGGAGCTGTTTTTT. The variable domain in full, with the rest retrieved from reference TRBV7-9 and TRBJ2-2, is DTGVSQNPRHKITKRGQNVTFRCDPISEHNRLYWYRQTLGQGPEFLTYFQNEAQLEKSRLLSDRFSAERPKGSFSTLEIQRTEQGDSAMYLCASSSRGTGGATGELFFGEGSRLTVL.

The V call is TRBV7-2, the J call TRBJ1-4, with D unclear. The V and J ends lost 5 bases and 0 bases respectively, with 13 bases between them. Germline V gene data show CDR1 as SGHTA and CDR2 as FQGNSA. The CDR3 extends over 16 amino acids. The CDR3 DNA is TGTGCCAGCAGCAAGCGACCAGTTGCAACTAATGAAAAACTGTTTTTT. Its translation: CASSKRPVATNEKLFF. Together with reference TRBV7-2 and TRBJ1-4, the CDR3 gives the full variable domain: GAGVSQSPSNKVTEKGKDVELRCDPISGHTALYWYRQSLGQGLEFLIYFQGNSAPDKSGLPSDRFSAERTGGSVSTLTIQRTQQEDSAVYLCASSKRPVATNEKLFFGSGTQLSVL.

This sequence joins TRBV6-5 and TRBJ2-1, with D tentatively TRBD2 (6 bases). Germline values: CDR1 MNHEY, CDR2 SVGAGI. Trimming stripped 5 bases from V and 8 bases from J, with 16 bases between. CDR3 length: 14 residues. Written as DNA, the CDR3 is TGTGCCAGCAGTCGCGCGGGACTCCGGGATGAGCAGTTCTTC. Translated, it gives CASSRAGLRDEQFF.

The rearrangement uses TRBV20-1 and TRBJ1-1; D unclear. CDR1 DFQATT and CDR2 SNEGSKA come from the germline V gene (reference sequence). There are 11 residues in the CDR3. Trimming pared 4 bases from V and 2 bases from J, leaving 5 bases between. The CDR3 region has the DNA TGCAGTGCTAACAGAAACACTGAAGCTTTCTTT. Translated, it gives CSANRNTEAFF.

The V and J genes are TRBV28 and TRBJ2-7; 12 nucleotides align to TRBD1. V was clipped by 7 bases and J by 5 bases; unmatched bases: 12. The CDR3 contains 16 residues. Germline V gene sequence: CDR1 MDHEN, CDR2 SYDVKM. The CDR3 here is CASITAGTGGDDEQYF. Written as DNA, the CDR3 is TGTGCCAGCATCACTGCCGGGACAGGGGGCGACGACGAGCAGTACTTC.

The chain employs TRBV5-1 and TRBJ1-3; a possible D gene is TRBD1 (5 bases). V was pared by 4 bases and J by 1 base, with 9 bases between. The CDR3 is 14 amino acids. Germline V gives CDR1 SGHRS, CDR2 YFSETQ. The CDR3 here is CASSPEGSGNTIYF. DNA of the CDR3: TGCGCCAGCAGCCCGGAGGGGTCTGGAAACACCATATATTTT.

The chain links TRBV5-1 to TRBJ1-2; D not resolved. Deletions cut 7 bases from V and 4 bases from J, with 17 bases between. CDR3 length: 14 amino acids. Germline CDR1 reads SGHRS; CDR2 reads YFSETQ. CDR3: CASGKDLSTYGYTF. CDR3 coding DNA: TGCGCCAGCGGGAAGGACTTGTCGACCTATGGCTACACCTTC.

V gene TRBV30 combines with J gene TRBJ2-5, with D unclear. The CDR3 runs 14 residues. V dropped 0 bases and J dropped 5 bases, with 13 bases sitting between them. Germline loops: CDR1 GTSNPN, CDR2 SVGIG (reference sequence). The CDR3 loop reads CAWSVSRPRETQYF. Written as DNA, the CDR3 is TGTGCCTGGAGTGTATCTCGGCCTAGGGAGACCCAGTACTTC.

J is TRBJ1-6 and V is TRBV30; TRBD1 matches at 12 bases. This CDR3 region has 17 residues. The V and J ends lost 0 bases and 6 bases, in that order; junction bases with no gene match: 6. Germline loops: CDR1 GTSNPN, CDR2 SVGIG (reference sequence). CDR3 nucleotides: TGTGCCTGGAGTGTTCGGGACAGGGGGCTGAGTAATTCACCCCTCCACTTT. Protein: CAWSVRDRGLSNSPLHF.

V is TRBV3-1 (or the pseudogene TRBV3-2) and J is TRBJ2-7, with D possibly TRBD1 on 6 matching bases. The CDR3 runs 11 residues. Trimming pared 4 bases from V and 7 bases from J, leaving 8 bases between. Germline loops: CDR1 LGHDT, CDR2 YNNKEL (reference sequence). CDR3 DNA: TGTGCCAGCAGCCGTAGGGGGGAGCAGTACTTC. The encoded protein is CASSRRGEQYF.

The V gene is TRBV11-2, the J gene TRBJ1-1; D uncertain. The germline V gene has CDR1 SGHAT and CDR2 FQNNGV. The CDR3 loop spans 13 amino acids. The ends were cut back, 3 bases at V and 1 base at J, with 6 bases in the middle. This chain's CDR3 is CASSFGANTEAFF. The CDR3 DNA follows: TGTGCCAGCAGCTTCGGTGCGAACACTGAAGCTTTCTTT.

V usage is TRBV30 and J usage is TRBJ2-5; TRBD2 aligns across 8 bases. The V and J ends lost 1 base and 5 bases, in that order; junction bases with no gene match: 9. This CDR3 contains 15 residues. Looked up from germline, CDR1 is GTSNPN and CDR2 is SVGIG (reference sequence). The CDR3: CAWSAERGGWETQYF. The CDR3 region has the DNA TGTGCCTGGAGTGCTGAACGGGGGGGCTGGGAGACCCAGTACTTC.

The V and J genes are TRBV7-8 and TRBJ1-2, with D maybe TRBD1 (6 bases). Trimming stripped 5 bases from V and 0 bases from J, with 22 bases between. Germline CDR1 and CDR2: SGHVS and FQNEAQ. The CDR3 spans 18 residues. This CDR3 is CASSGWDNSREANYGYTF. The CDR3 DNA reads TGTGCCAGCAGCGGCTGGGACAATTCGAGGGAAGCTAACTATGGCTACACCTTC.

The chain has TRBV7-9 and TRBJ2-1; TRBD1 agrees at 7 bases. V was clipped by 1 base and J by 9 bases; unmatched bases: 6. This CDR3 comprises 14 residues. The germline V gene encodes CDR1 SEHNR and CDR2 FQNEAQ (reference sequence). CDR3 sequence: CASSLGQGDSEQFF. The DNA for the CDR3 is TGTGCCAGCAGCTTAGGACAGGGCGACAGTGAGCAGTTCTTC.

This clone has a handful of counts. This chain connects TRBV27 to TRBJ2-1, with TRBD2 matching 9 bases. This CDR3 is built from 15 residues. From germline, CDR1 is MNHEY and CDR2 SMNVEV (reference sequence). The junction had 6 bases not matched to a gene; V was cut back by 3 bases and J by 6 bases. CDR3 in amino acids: CASSFKAGGINEQFF. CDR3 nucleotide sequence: TGTGCCAGCAGTTTCAAAGCGGGAGGCATCAATGAGCAGTTCTTC.

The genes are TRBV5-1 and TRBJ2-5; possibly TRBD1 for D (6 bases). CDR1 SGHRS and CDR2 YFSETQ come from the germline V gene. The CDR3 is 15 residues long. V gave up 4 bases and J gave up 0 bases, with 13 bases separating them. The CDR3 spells CASSRPNRDQETQYF. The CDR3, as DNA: TGCGCCAGCAGCCGACCCAACAGGGACCAAGAGACCCAGTACTTC.

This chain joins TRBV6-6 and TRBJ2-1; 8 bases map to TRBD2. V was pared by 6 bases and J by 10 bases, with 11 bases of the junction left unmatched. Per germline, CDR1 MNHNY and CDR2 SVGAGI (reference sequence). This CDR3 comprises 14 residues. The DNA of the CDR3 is TGTGCCAGCAGAGTACAGCGGGGGCTCGGGGAGCAGTTCTTC. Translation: CASRVQRGLGEQFF.

CDR3 DNA sequence: TGTGCCAGCAGTCCCGGTCGGATGGCTGGAGGACAGCCCCAGCATTTT. This sequence encodes CASSPGRMAGGQPQHF. This chain uses TRBV28 with TRBJ1-5; D not certain. The CDR3 runs 16 residues. The ends were cut back, 5 bases at V and 7 bases at J, with 21 bases in the middle. Germline assignment: CDR1 MDHEN and CDR2 SYDVKM.

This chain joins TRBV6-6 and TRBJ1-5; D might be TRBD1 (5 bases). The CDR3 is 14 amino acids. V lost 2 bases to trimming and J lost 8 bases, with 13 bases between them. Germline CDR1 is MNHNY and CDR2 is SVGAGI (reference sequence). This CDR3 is CASSYPTATKPQHF. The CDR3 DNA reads TGTGCCAGCAGTTACCCGACAGCCACTAAGCCCCAGCATTTT.

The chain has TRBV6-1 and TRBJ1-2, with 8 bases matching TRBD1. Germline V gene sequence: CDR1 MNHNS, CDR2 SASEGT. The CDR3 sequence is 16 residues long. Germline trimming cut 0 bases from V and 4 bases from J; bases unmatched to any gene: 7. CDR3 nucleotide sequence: TGTGCCAGCAGTGAAGCGAGGACAGGGAGGACCTATGGCTACACCTTC. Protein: CASSEARTGRTYGYTF.

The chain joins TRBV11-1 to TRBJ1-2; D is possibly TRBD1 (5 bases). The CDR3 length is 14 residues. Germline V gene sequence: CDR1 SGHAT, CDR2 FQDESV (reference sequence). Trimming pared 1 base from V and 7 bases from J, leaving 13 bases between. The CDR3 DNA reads TGTGCCAGCAGCTTAGATGAGACAAGGGGTGGCTACACCTTC. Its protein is CASSLDETRGGYTF.

The CDR3 spells CASKRIAGGDHNEQFF. CDR3 bases: TGTGCCAGCAAACGTATAGCGGGAGGGGACCACAATGAGCAGTTCTTC. The V and J genes are TRBV27 and TRBJ2-1, with 11 bases fitting TRBD2. This CDR3 region has 16 residues. The V segment lost 7 bases and the J segment 5 bases; nucleotides outside the gene matches: 10. Germline values: CDR1 MNHEY, CDR2 SMNVEV (reference sequence).